The table lists the clone carrying this T cell receptor beta chain with a few counts. Its target is unknown. Molecular-barcoded quantitative 5'-RACE produced these TCR beta libraries. Each CDR3 protein is one row after TCRdb ran MiXCR on the 5' RACE reads. Of some 300,000 distinct CDR3 sequences listed, around 21% are singletons. The data derive from a study of CD8 T cells in ankylosing spondylitis. This CDR3 comprises 16 residues. Trimming at V came to 0 bases and at J to 4 bases, leaving 6 bases not matched to a gene. Germline values: CDR1 MNHEY, CDR2 SVGAGI. Study observations and caveats: There was a TCR beta motif, made of roughly eight highly homologous variants, that appeared characteristic of ankylosing spondylitis blood. Earlier studies detected some motif variants in reactive arthritis synovial fluid and blood.

The sequenced material came from blood, either unsorted or a sorted T cell fraction (not recorded which). This TCR was recovered from a female donor with ankylosing spondylitis or in good health (not recorded which). This chain links TRBV6-5 with TRBJ2-1; 7 bases map to TRBD2. This chain's CDR3 is CASSYSNLAAYNEQFF. The CDR3 DNA reads as TGTGCCAGCAGTTACTCGAACCTAGCGGCATACAATGAGCAGTTCTTC.